The subject of this entry is one T cell receptor (beta chain). Antigen: not known. Germline V gives CDR1 LNHDA, CDR2 SQIVND (reference sequence). V gave up 6 bases and J gave up 1 base, with 12 bases separating them. The CDR3 extends over 14 amino acids. This sample is drawn from a study of cytomegalovirus exposure and HLA in healthy donors. General study points: Cytomegalovirus association was assigned to approximately 180 TCR beta chains.

PCR used 60 Vbeta primers and 13 Jbeta primers. Profiled with immunoSEQ multiplex PCR; TCRdb holds only in-frame clones, not every one. The table includes 110,000 to 150,000 clones, around 70% detected once. Input material: PBMCs. The receptor was isolated from an older woman in good health and CMV-seropositive. The chain couples TRBV19 to TRBJ1-2, with a weak D call TRBD1 (6 bases). The CDR3 here is CASRIQGYNYGYTF. CDR3 nucleotides: TGTGCCAGTAGAATACAGGGATATAACTATGGCTACACCTTC.